This is a list of T cell receptor beta chains from one sample in a study of cytomegalovirus exposure and HLA in healthy donors. Here immunoSEQ multiplex PCR was the method, and the copy in TCRdb shows in-frame clones only, minus some. Altogether 69,000 or so clones are present, roughly three quarters being singletons, with the ten largest covering around 3%. Material for sequencing was PBMCs. These receptors all come from a man aged 18 to 29 in good health and CMV-seronegative. Each CDR3 is given with its conserved first and last residue. The D gene is left open where the match is weak. Only part of the rows carry a size: once, few, many, or a class if the clone is expanded.

j_call | clone_size | v_call | d_call | cdr3_aa | cdr3_nt
TRBJ2-2 | - | TRBV7-9 | TRBD1 | CASSLSLGQGSNTGELFF | TGTGCCAGCAGCTTATCCCTCGGACAGGGATCGAACACCGGGGAGCTGTTTTTT
TRBJ1-5 | - | TRBV27 | TRBD1 | CASSLRQGNQPQHF | TGTGCCAGCAGTTTAAGACAGGGGAATCAGCCCCAGCATTTT
TRBJ2-1 | few | TRBV19 | TRBD1 | CASSIDLSTGAYNEQFF | TGTGCCAGTAGTATAGATCTGTCTACAGGGGCCTACAATGAGCAGTTCTTC
TRBJ1-2 | - | TRBV5-1 | - | CASSLGYGNYGYTF | TGCGCCAGCAGCTTGGGATACGGTAACTATGGCTACACTTTC
TRBJ1-5 | - | TRBV18 | - | CASSPRQLGHLTSNQPQHF | TGTGCCAGCTCACCACGCCAACTCGGACACCTAACCAGCAATCAGCCCCAGCATTTT
TRBJ2-7 | - | TRBV2 | - | CASIIDRGTYEQYF | TGTGCCAGCATTATAGATAGGGGGACCTACGAGCAGTACTTC
TRBJ2-5 | - | TRBV2 | - | CASPPPIGTPPETQYF | TGTGCCAGCCCCCCCCCTATTGGGACACCTCCGGAGACCCAGTACTTC
TRBJ2-5 | - | TRBV9 | TRBD2 | CASSSRGSGGASETQYF | TGTGCCAGCAGCTCCAGGGGCAGCGGGGGGGCGTCAGAGACCCAGTACTTC
TRBJ1-3 | few | TRBV28 | - | CASSLSPSQGTGNTIYF | TGTGCCAGCAGTTTATCCCCCTCCCAGGGTACCGGAAACACCATATATTTT
TRBJ1-2 | - | TRBV5-6 | - | CASSLVVGRGYTF | TGTGCCAGCAGCTTGGTCGTGGGGCGCGGCTACACCTTC
TRBJ1-2 | - | TRBV11-2 | - | CASSLEGDGYTF | TGTGCCAGCAGCTTAGAAGGAGATGGCTACACCTTC
TRBJ1-1 | - | TRBV6-1 | TRBD1 | CASSPGAGGVTEAFF | TGTGCCAGCAGCCCCGGGGCAGGGGGCGTCACTGAAGCTTTCTTT
TRBJ1-6 | few | TRBV2 | - | CASSETGFGREVWSPLHF | TGTGCCAGCAGTGAAACCGGTTTCGGCAGGGAAGTATGGTCACCCCTCCACTTT
TRBJ2-5 | - | TRBV27 | TRBD2 | CASSQTSGVQETQYF | TGTGCCAGCAGTCAGACTAGCGGGGTCCAAGAGACCCAGTACTTC
TRBJ2-1 | - | TRBV7-3 | - | CASSLTREHEQFF | TGTGCCAGCAGCTTAACGAGGGAGCATGAGCAGTTCTTC
TRBJ1-4 | - | TRBV2 | - | CASSEAHTGKGEKLFF | TGTGCCAGCAGTGAAGCGCACACAGGGAAAGGGGAAAAACTGTTTTTT
TRBJ1-2 | - | TRBV28 | TRBD1 | CASRDARTGPHGYTF | TGTGCCAGCAGGGACGCAAGGACAGGGCCCCATGGCTACACCTTC
TRBJ2-7 | - | TRBV5-1 | - | CASSLSGEASEQYF | TGCGCCAGCAGCTTGTCAGGGGAAGCTTCCGAGCAGTACTTC
TRBJ1-2 | - | TRBV28 | - | CASSVRGYGYTF | TGTGCCAGCAGTGTTCGGGGCTATGGCTACACCTTC
TRBJ1-5 | - | TRBV28 | - | CASRSGFANQPQHF | TGTGCCAGCAGATCGGGGTTCGCGAATCAGCCCCAGCATTTT
TRBJ2-7 | few | TRBV28 | TRBD1 | CASSLYRGPYEQYF | TGTGCCAGCAGTTTATACAGGGGCCCCTACGAGCAGTACTTC
TRBJ2-5 | - | TRBV27 | - | CASSLSVGLGETQYF | TGTGCCAGCAGCTTATCGGTGGGGCTCGGGGAGACCCAGTACTTC
TRBJ1-6 | - | TRBV5-6 | - | CASSLERGLLNSPLHF | TGTGCCAGCAGCTTGGAGCGAGGGTTGTTAAATTCACCCCTCCACTTT
TRBJ1-4 | - | TRBV2 | TRBD1 | CASRRRQGAPNEKLFF | TGTGCCAGCAGACGTAGACAGGGGGCCCCTAATGAAAAACTGTTTTTT
TRBJ2-3 | - | TRBV7-7 | TRBD2 | CASSLASGLSSTDTQYF | TGTGCCAGCAGCTTAGCGTCGGGACTATCGAGCACAGATACGCAGTATTTT
TRBJ2-5 | - | TRBV28 | - | CASRGRGPQETQYF | TGTGCCAGCAGGGGGCGGGGGCCCCAAGAGACCCAGTACTTC
TRBJ2-7 | - | TRBV6-1 | - | CASVQGSNEYF | TGTGCCAGCGTACAAGGGAGCAATGAGTACTTC
TRBJ1-5 | - | TRBV6-4 | TRBD1 | CASSWDRASNQPQHF | TGTGCCAGCAGTTGGGACAGGGCGAGCAATCAGCCCCAGCATTTT
TRBJ2-1 | - | TRBV25-1 | - | CASSEYRSYNEQFF | TGTGCCAGCAGTGAATACCGCTCCTACAATGAGCAGTTCTTC
TRBJ1-2 | - | TRBV15 | - | CATSGTINPNYGYTF | TGTGCCACCAGCGGAACTATAAACCCTAACTATGGCTACACCTTC
TRBJ1-6 | - | TRBV6-1 | TRBD1 | CASSAFDRANSPLHF | TGTGCCAGCAGTGCCTTTGACAGGGCCAATTCACCCCTCCACTTT
TRBJ1-5 | - | TRBV15 | - | CATRRSRGDQPQHF | TGTGCCACCCGGCGGTCCAGGGGAGATCAGCCCCAGCATTTT
TRBJ1-4 | - | TRBV5-5 | TRBD1 | CASSFVPGQSNEKLFF | TGTGCCAGCAGCTTTGTTCCGGGACAGAGTAATGAAAAACTGTTTTTT
TRBJ2-7 | - | TRBV7-3 | - | CASSLNGAGDLSKYF | TGTGCCAGCAGCTTAAATGGGGCAGGGGATCTTTCTAAGTACTTC
TRBJ1-1 | - | TRBV19 | - | CASSQLMLAFF | TGTGCCAGTAGTCAGTTAATGTTGGCTTTCTTT
TRBJ2-5 | once | TRBV5-3 | TRBD2 | CAGGGGIKTQYF | TGTGCCGGCGGGGGGGGAATAAAGACCCAGTACTTC
TRBJ1-1 | few | TRBV4-3 | - | CASSQDVRNTEAFF | TGCGCCAGCAGCCAAGACGTTAGGAACACTGAAGCTTTCTTT
TRBJ2-3 | - | TRBV4-3 | TRBD2 | CASSQEMRGADTQYF | TGCGCCAGCAGCCAAGAAATGCGGGGGGCAGATACGCAGTATTTT
TRBJ2-4 | - | TRBV6-6 | - | CASSKGIGQYF | TGTGCCAGTTCTAAGGGGATAGGTCAGTACTTC
TRBJ2-3 | - | TRBV6-5 | - | CASARLSTDTQYF | TGTGCCAGTGCCCGACTTAGCACAGATACGCAGTATTTT
TRBJ1-2 | - | TRBV6-1 | - | CASSEGVSGGYTF | TGTGCCAGCAGTGAAGGGGTTTCAGGTGGCTACACCTTC
TRBJ1-2 | - | TRBV4-3 | - | CASSQDARFGYTF | TGCGCCAGCAGCCAAGACGCGAGGTTTGGCTACACCTTC
TRBJ1-3 | - | TRBV18 | TRBD1 | CASSTGQGRNTIYF | TGTGCCAGCTCAACAGGACAGGGCAGAAACACCATATATTTT
TRBJ1-4 | - | TRBV5-1 | - | CASSLVTGSNEKLFF | TGCGCCAGCAGCTTGGTCACAGGGTCTAATGAAAAACTGTTTTTT
TRBJ2-5 | - | TRBV28 | - | CASSPSRRGPRVIQYF | TGTGCCAGCAGTCCGAGCCGGAGGGGGCCTCGGGTTATCCAGTACTTC
TRBJ2-5 | - | TRBV9 | TRBD2 | CASSVAPSGGLGRETQYF | TGTGCCAGCAGCGTAGCTCCGAGCGGGGGCCTGGGGAGAGAGACCCAGTACTTC
TRBJ2-3 | - | TRBV13 | - | CASSFRLEPSTDTQYF | TGTGCCAGCAGCTTCCGACTAGAACCAAGCACAGATACGCAGTATTTT
TRBJ2-4 | once | TRBV4-1 | TRBD1 | CASSQDRSGTGGTLNIQYF | TGCGCCAGCAGCCAAGATAGAAGTGGGACAGGGGGGACTTTGAACATTCAGTACTTC
TRBJ2-3 | - | TRBV5-4 | - | CASSLAPGVGTDTQYF | TGTGCCAGCAGCTTGGCCCCAGGGGTGGGCACAGATACGCAGTATTTT